This TCR beta chain was captured by sequencing in a study of cytomegalovirus exposure and HLA in healthy donors. Study outcomes and limitations: When analyzed later, the rates of TCR association showed variation by HLA locus, with DRB1 the most and HLA-C the fewest. In the analysis, some V segments, TRBV6-2 and TRBV6-3 included, were excluded as indistinguishable. Common viral pathogens seemed to be connected with several of the most significant clusters, according to a later analysis. Earlier findings revealed that most TCR beta V segments proved productive either about 87% or about 30% of the time.

Primers: 60 Vbeta forward and 13 Jbeta reverse. Produced via immunoSEQ multiplex PCR; TCRdb's table is partial and in-frame only. The sample has more than 140,000 clones, around 65% seen once. Germline lookup yields CDR1 SGHNT and CDR2 YENEEA. The CDR3 is made up of 14 amino acids. Trimming removed 1 base from V and 2 bases from J, with 8 bases in between. A note on this clone: The antigen is undetermined.

The TCR was taken from a woman in her twenties or thirties in good health and CMV-seropositive. The chain recombines TRBV11-3 with TRBJ2-5; D unclear. The specimen sequenced was PBMCs. The CDR3 sequence is CASSLGATQETQYF. In DNA form, the CDR3 reads TGTGCCAGCAGCTTAGGCGCTACTCAAGAGACCCAGTACTTC.